A selection of T cell receptor beta chains follows, all from one sample in a study of early stage breast cancer tumors. Repertoires were generated with immunoSEQ multiplex PCR, while TCRdb's copy carries only in-frame clones and drops some. This table has 25,000 to 30,000 clones, 80% appearing once. Sequenced: blood. These receptors came from a person between 60 and 69 years old with breast cancer. CDR3s include the opening cysteine and the closing phenylalanine or tryptophan. The order of the fields is J gene, D gene, V gene, CDR3 length, clone size, CDR3 DNA, CDR3 protein. D genes are given only for firm matches. Size is stated for part of the rows, as once, few or many counts, or as a class when the clone is expanded.

J gene: TRBJ2-7
D gene: TRBD1
V gene: TRBV7-8
CDR3 length: 14
clone size: .
CDR3 DNA: TGTGCCAGCAGGGACAGGGGGTCGCTTCGCGAGCAGTACTTC
CDR3 protein: CASRDRGSLREQYF

J gene: TRBJ1-4
D gene: TRBD1
V gene: TRBV30
CDR3 length: 14
clone size: .
CDR3 DNA: TGTGCCTGGGCCGGACAGGGGACGGGCGAAAAACTGTTTTTT
CDR3 protein: CAWAGQGTGEKLFF

J gene: TRBJ1-2
D gene: .
V gene: TRBV4-3
CDR3 length: 14
clone size: .
CDR3 DNA: TGCGCCAGCAGCCACTCTACAATGGCAGGCGGCTACACCTTC
CDR3 protein: CASSHSTMAGGYTF

J gene: TRBJ2-7
D gene: TRBD2
V gene: TRBV5-6
CDR3 length: 13
clone size: .
CDR3 DNA: TGTGCCAGCAGCCCGGGACTAGCTTACGAGCAGTACTTC
CDR3 protein: CASSPGLAYEQYF

J gene: TRBJ1-5
D gene: TRBD1
V gene: TRBV19
CDR3 length: 15
clone size: .
CDR3 DNA: TGTGCCAGCAGTCGGAACAGGGGCGGCAATCAGCCCCAGCATTTT
CDR3 protein: CASSRNRGGNQPQHF

J gene: TRBJ2-1
D gene: TRBD1
V gene: TRBV7-7
CDR3 length: 14
clone size: .
CDR3 DNA: TGTGCTAGCAGCCTCGGACAGGGTAACAATGAGCAGTTCTTC
CDR3 protein: CASSLGQGNNEQFF

J gene: TRBJ2-7
D gene: TRBD2
V gene: TRBV28
CDR3 length: 15
clone size: .
CDR3 DNA: TGTGCCAGCAGCCCCTGGCTAGCGGGAGGCTTCGAGCAGTACTTC
CDR3 protein: CASSPWLAGGFEQYF

J gene: TRBJ2-7
D gene: TRBD2
V gene: TRBV27
CDR3 length: 14
clone size: .
CDR3 DNA: TGTGCCAGCAGCGCCCGGGGGGGGCCCTACGAGCAGTACTTC
CDR3 protein: CASSARGGPYEQYF

J gene: TRBJ1-3
D gene: TRBD1
V gene: TRBV5-1
CDR3 length: 16
clone size: .
CDR3 DNA: TGCGCCAGCAGCTCGGGACAGGGCAGCTCTGGAAACACCATATATTTT
CDR3 protein: CASSSGQGSSGNTIYF

J gene: TRBJ2-6
D gene: .
V gene: TRBV19
CDR3 length: 18
clone size: .
CDR3 DNA: TGTGCCAGTAGTATAGAGGACAGATTGAGCTCTGGGGCCAACGTCCTGACTTTC
CDR3 protein: CASSIEDRLSSGANVLTF

J gene: TRBJ1-2
D gene: .
V gene: TRBV4-3
CDR3 length: 14
clone size: .
CDR3 DNA: TGCGCCAGCAGCCAAGTAGTACAGGGTGGTGGCTACACCTTC
CDR3 protein: CASSQVVQGGGYTF

J gene: TRBJ2-7
D gene: TRBD2
V gene: TRBV29-1
CDR3 length: 14
clone size: once
CDR3 DNA: TGCAGCGCGGGCGGAGGGACTAGCGGAAAAGAGCAGTACTTC
CDR3 protein: CSAGGGTSGKEQYF

J gene: TRBJ2-2
D gene: TRBD1
V gene: TRBV18
CDR3 length: 16
clone size: few
CDR3 DNA: TGTGCCAGCTCACCCCGACAGGGACGAGACACCGGGGAGCTGTTTTTT
CDR3 protein: CASSPRQGRDTGELFF

J gene: TRBJ2-1
D gene: TRBD2
V gene: TRBV19
CDR3 length: 15
clone size: .
CDR3 DNA: TGTGCCAGTAGGCAGGGACTAGGAGCCTACAATGAGCAGTTCTTC
CDR3 protein: CASRQGLGAYNEQFF

J gene: TRBJ1-3
D gene: .
V gene: TRBV10-3
CDR3 length: 16
clone size: .
CDR3 DNA: TGTGCCATCAGTGACGGGGGGCCGAGCTCTGGAAACACCATATATTTT
CDR3 protein: CAISDGGPSSGNTIYF

J gene: TRBJ1-5
D gene: .
V gene: TRBV16
CDR3 length: 19
clone size: few
CDR3 DNA: TGTGCCAGCAGCCATCTCGCTGGCACGGGGGGGTCTAGCAATCAGCCCCAGCATTTT
CDR3 protein: CASSHLAGTGGSSNQPQHF

J gene: TRBJ2-1
D gene: TRBD2
V gene: TRBV7-2
CDR3 length: 18
clone size: .
CDR3 DNA: TGTGCCAGCAGCCCCCGCGGAGGACTAGCGGGAAGTACAAATGAGCAGTTCTTC
CDR3 protein: CASSPRGGLAGSTNEQFF

J gene: TRBJ2-7
D gene: TRBD1
V gene: TRBV4-1
CDR3 length: 16
clone size: .
CDR3 DNA: TGCGCCAGCAGCTTCTCCGGGACAGGGGGCAACTACGAGCAGTACTTC
CDR3 protein: CASSFSGTGGNYEQYF

J gene: TRBJ2-6
D gene: TRBD1
V gene: TRBV29-1
CDR3 length: 19
clone size: .
CDR3 DNA: TGCAGCGTTGAAGGGGCTCCCGGGACAGGGAGCTCTGGGGCCAACGTCCTGACTTTC
CDR3 protein: CSVEGAPGTGSSGANVLTF

J gene: TRBJ2-1
D gene: TRBD2
V gene: TRBV5-1
CDR3 length: 15
clone size: few
CDR3 DNA: TGCGCCAGCAGCTTCCTAGCGGGATCGGGCAATGAGCAGTTCTTC
CDR3 protein: CASSFLAGSGNEQFF

J gene: TRBJ1-1
D gene: .
V gene: TRBV6-5
CDR3 length: 14
clone size: .
CDR3 DNA: TGTGCCAGCAGTTACTCGGGGAGGTACACTGAAGCTTTCTTT
CDR3 protein: CASSYSGRYTEAFF

J gene: TRBJ1-1
D gene: .
V gene: TRBV6-5
CDR3 length: 11
clone size: .
CDR3 DNA: TGTGCCAGCAACTACAGGGAAGAAGCTTTCTTT
CDR3 protein: CASNYREEAFF

J gene: TRBJ1-1
D gene: TRBD1
V gene: TRBV7-9
CDR3 length: 13
clone size: .
CDR3 DNA: TGTGCCAGCAGCTTAAGGACAGGGGTCGAAGCTTTCTTT
CDR3 protein: CASSLRTGVEAFF

J gene: TRBJ2-6
D gene: TRBD2
V gene: TRBV29-1
CDR3 length: 16
clone size: .
CDR3 DNA: TGCAGCGTTGCGCGGGGGTGGGGGTCTGGGGCCAACGTCCTGACTTTC
CDR3 protein: CSVARGWGSGANVLTF

J gene: TRBJ1-2
D gene: .
V gene: TRBV6-5
CDR3 length: 11
clone size: .
CDR3 DNA: TGTGCCACCTCCAGCCTAGATGGCTACACCTTC
CDR3 protein: CATSSLDGYTF

J gene: TRBJ2-4
D gene: .
V gene: TRBV29-1
CDR3 length: 16
clone size: .
CDR3 DNA: TGCAGCGTCCAACCCCCCGCGAACCTAGCCAAAAACATTCAGTACTTC
CDR3 protein: CSVQPPANLAKNIQYF

J gene: TRBJ2-7
D gene: TRBD2
V gene: TRBV5-1
CDR3 length: 16
clone size: .
CDR3 DNA: TGCGCCAGCAGCTTGGCGACCGGGACTACCTCCTACGAGCAGTACTTC
CDR3 protein: CASSLATGTTSYEQYF

J gene: TRBJ2-7
D gene: TRBD1
V gene: TRBV5-4
CDR3 length: 15
clone size: .
CDR3 DNA: TGTGCCAGCAGGGCGGACAGGGTATCATCCTACGAGCAGTACTTC
CDR3 protein: CASRADRVSSYEQYF

J gene: TRBJ2-7
D gene: TRBD2
V gene: TRBV6-1
CDR3 length: 15
clone size: .
CDR3 DNA: TGTGCCAGCACTATAAGCGGGAGCGACTCCTACGAGCAGTACTTC
CDR3 protein: CASTISGSDSYEQYF

J gene: TRBJ2-7
D gene: .
V gene: TRBV2
CDR3 length: 14
clone size: .
CDR3 DNA: TGTGCCAGCAGCTTGGACTCGATCTCCTACGAGCAGTACTTC
CDR3 protein: CASSLDSISYEQYF

J gene: TRBJ1-1
D gene: .
V gene: TRBV7-2
CDR3 length: 14
clone size: once
CDR3 DNA: TGTGCCAGCAGCTTCGGACAGCGGGGTACTGAAGCTTTCTTT
CDR3 protein: CASSFGQRGTEAFF

J gene: TRBJ1-4
D gene: TRBD1
V gene: TRBV10-2
CDR3 length: 16
clone size: .
CDR3 DNA: TGCGCCAGCAGAGGGGGACAGGGGGTCACTAATGAAAAACTGTTTTTT
CDR3 protein: CASRGGQGVTNEKLFF

J gene: TRBJ1-1
D gene: .
V gene: TRBV6-5
CDR3 length: 15
clone size: .
CDR3 DNA: TGTGCCAGCAGCCCCCTAAGGAGGCTGAACACTGAAGCTTTCTTT
CDR3 protein: CASSPLRRLNTEAFF

J gene: TRBJ2-7
D gene: TRBD1
V gene: TRBV11-3
CDR3 length: 14
clone size: .
CDR3 DNA: TGTGCCAGCAGTTCCGGGACAGGGTCGGACGAGCAGTACTTC
CDR3 protein: CASSSGTGSDEQYF

J gene: TRBJ1-1
D gene: .
V gene: TRBV29-1
CDR3 length: 13
clone size: .
CDR3 DNA: TGCAGCGTTGTTAAGGAGAGGAACACTGAAGCTTTCTTT
CDR3 protein: CSVVKERNTEAFF

J gene: TRBJ1-5
D gene: TRBD1
V gene: TRBV7-9
CDR3 length: 13
clone size: .
CDR3 DNA: TGTGCCAGCAGACAGGGGACTAATCAGCCCCAGCATTTT
CDR3 protein: CASRQGTNQPQHF

J gene: TRBJ2-4
D gene: .
V gene: TRBV9
CDR3 length: 15
clone size: .
CDR3 DNA: TGTGCCAGCAGCCTAAGGGGGGGTCCCAAAAACATTCAGTACTTC
CDR3 protein: CASSLRGGPKNIQYF

J gene: TRBJ2-1
D gene: .
V gene: TRBV5-6
CDR3 length: 12
clone size: .
CDR3 DNA: TGTGCCAGCAGCTTGGCGGGGCGGGGGCAGTTCTTC
CDR3 protein: CASSLAGRGQFF

J gene: TRBJ2-1
D gene: TRBD2
V gene: TRBV30
CDR3 length: 11
clone size: .
CDR3 DNA: TGTGCCTGGAGCGCCGGGACTAGCGAGTTCTTC
CDR3 protein: CAWSAGTSEFF

J gene: TRBJ2-6
D gene: .
V gene: TRBV4-2
CDR3 length: 17
clone size: .
CDR3 DNA: TGTGCCAGCAGCCCCGGGGACACCAGTTCTGGGGCCAACGTCCTGACTTTC
CDR3 protein: CASSPGDTSSGANVLTF

J gene: TRBJ2-7
D gene: TRBD2
V gene: TRBV6-5
CDR3 length: 14
clone size: .
CDR3 DNA: TGTGCCAGCAGCCCCGGGACTAGCGGCTACGAGCAGTACTTC
CDR3 protein: CASSPGTSGYEQYF

J gene: TRBJ1-1
D gene: .
V gene: TRBV30
CDR3 length: 14
clone size: few
CDR3 DNA: TGTGCCTGGAGCACAGGGTTGTGGAACACTGAAGCTTTCTTT
CDR3 protein: CAWSTGLWNTEAFF

J gene: TRBJ1-1
D gene: TRBD1
V gene: TRBV11-3
CDR3 length: 15
clone size: .
CDR3 DNA: TGTGCCAGCAGCCCAAGGGACAGGGGGCTGGCTGAAGCTTTCTTT
CDR3 protein: CASSPRDRGLAEAFF

J gene: TRBJ2-7
D gene: TRBD2
V gene: TRBV2
CDR3 length: 15
clone size: .
CDR3 DNA: TGTGCCAGCGGGGGGCTAGCGGGAGGTACCTACGAGCAGTACTTC
CDR3 protein: CASGGLAGGTYEQYF